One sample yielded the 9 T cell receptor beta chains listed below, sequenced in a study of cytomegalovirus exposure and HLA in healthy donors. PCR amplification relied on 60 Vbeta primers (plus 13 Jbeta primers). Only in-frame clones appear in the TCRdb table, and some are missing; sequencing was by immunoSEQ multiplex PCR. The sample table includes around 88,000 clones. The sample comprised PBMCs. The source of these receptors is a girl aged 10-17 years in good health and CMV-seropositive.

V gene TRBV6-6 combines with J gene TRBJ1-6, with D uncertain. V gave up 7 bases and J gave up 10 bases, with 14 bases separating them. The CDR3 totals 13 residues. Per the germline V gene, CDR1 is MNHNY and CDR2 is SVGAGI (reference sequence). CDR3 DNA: TGTGCCAGCACAGGCGCCCTGGGCTCACCCCTCCACTTT. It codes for CASTGALGSPLHF.

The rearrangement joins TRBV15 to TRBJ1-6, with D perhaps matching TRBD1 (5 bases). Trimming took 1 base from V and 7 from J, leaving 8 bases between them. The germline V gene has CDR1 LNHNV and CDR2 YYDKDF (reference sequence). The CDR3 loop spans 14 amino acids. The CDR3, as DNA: TGTGCCACCAGCAGAGGACAGTTGAATTCACCCCTCCACTTT. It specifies CATSRGQLNSPLHF.

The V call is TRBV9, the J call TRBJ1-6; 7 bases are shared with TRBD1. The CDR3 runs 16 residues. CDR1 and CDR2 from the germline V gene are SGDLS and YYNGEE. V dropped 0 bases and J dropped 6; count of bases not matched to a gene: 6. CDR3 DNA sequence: TGTGCCAGCAGCGTAGCCCCGACAGGGACTAATTCACCCCTCCACTTT. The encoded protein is CASSVAPTGTNSPLHF. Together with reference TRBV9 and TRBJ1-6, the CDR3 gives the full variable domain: DSGVTQTPKHLITATGQRVTLRCSPRSGDLSVYWYQQSLDQGLQFLIQYYNGEERAKGNILERFSAQQFPDLHSELNLSSLELGDSALYFCASSVAPTGTNSPLHFGNGTRLTVT.

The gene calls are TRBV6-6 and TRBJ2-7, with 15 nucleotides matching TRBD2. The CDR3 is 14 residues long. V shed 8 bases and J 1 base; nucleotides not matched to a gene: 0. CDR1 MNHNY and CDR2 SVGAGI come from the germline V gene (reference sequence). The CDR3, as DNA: TGTGCCAGCGGGACTAGCGGGGGGTCCTACGAGCAGTACGTC. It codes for CASGTSGGSYEQYV.

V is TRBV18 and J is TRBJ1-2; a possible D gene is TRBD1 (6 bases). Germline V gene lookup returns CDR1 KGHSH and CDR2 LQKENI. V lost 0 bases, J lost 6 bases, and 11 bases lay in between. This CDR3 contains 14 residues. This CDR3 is CASSPPDRGNGYTF. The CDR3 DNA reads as TGTGCCAGCTCACCACCGGACAGAGGGAATGGCTACACCTTC.

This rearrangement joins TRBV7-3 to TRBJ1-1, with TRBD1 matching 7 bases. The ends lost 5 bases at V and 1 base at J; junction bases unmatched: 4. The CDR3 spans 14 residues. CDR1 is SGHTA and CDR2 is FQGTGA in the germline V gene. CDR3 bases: TGTGCCAGCAGCACGGGACAGCCGAACACTGAAGCTTTCTTT. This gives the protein CASSTGQPNTEAFF. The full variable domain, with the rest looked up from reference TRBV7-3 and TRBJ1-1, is GAGVSQTPSNKVTEKGKYVELRCDPISGHTALYWYRQSLGQGPEFLIYFQGTGAADDSGLPNDRFFAVRPEGSVSTLKIQRTERGDSAVYLCASSTGQPNTEAFFGQGTRLTVV.

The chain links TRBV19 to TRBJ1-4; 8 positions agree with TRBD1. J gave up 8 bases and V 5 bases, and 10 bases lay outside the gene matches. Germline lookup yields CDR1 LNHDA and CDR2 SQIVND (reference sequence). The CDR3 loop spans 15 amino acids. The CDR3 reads CASSSSGGAGEKLFF. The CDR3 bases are TGTGCCAGTAGTTCCTCAGGGGGCGCTGGGGAAAAACTGTTTTTT.

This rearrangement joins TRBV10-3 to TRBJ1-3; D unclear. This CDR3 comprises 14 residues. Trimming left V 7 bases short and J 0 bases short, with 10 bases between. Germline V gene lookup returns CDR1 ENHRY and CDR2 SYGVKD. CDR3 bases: TGTGCCATCAATCCCTCGAGCTCTGGAAACACCATATATTTT. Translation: CAINPSSSGNTIYF.

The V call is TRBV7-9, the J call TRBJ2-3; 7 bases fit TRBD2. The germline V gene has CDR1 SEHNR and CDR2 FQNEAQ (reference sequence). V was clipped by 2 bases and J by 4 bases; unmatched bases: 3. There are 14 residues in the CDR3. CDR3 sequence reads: CASSLLGGADTQYF. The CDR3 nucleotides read TGTGCCAGCAGCTTATTGGGGGGGGCAGATACGCAGTATTTT.